Presented here are 5 T cell receptor beta chains from one specimen sequenced in a study of cytomegalovirus exposure and HLA in healthy donors. The repertoire was sequenced with immunoSEQ multiplex PCR; TCRdb's copy has only in-frame clones and lacks some. The sample carries 55,000 to 70,000 clones, 90% to 95% recorded once. The sample comprised PBMCs. The receptors come from a man in his late teens or twenties in good health and CMV-seronegative.

The chain is built from TRBV11-2 and TRBJ2-5; possible D gene TRBD2, 5 bases. Per the germline V gene, CDR1 is SGHAT and CDR2 is FQNNGV. This CDR3 has 12 amino acids. With 5 bases removed from V and 7 bases from J, the gap between germline ends came to 11 bases. This CDR3 reads CASSLEAGTQYF. CDR3 nucleotides: TGTGCCAGCAGCCTGGAGGCTGGGACCCAGTACTTC.

This chain connects TRBV28 to TRBJ1-1; no clear D gene. Per the germline V gene, CDR1 is MDHEN and CDR2 is SYDVKM. CDR3 length equals 15 residues. V was pared by 6 bases and J by 1 base, with 15 bases between. CDR3 region: CASSPFGLENTEAFF. The CDR3 DNA reads as TGTGCCAGCAGCCCCTTCGGGTTAGAGAACACTGAAGCTTTCTTT.

CDR3 DNA: TGTGCCAGCAGCTTTACCGGGACAGGGGACAATGAGCAGTTCTTC. Amino acid sequence: CASSFTGTGDNEQFF. The chain joins TRBV11-3 to TRBJ2-1; 10 nucleotides line up with TRBD1. Germline CDR1 is SGHNT and CDR2 is YENEEA. V lost 3 bases and J lost 5; bases outside the gene matches: 4. The CDR3 runs 15 residues.

This sequence joins TRBV6-5 and TRBJ2-3; TRBD1 agrees at 8 bases. The germline CDR1 and CDR2 sequences are MNHEY and SVGAGI. The CDR3 covers 14 residues. The V and J ends lost 11 bases and 3 bases, in that order; junction bases with no gene match: 10. The CDR3 is CASRRTGKTDTQYF. CDR3 sequence (DNA): TGTGCCTCCCGACGGACAGGGAAGACAGATACGCAGTATTTT.

V gene TRBV27 combines with J gene TRBJ2-3; TRBD2 agrees at 13 bases. Germline values: CDR1 MNHEY, CDR2 SMNVEV (reference sequence). CDR3 length: 19 amino acids. The V segment lost 6 bases and the J segment 0 bases; nucleotides outside the gene matches: 12. The CDR3 loop is CASSLGPGTSGTSTDTQYF. CDR3 sequence (DNA): TGTGCCAGCAGCCTTGGCCCCGGGACTAGCGGGACTAGCACAGATACGCAGTATTTT.